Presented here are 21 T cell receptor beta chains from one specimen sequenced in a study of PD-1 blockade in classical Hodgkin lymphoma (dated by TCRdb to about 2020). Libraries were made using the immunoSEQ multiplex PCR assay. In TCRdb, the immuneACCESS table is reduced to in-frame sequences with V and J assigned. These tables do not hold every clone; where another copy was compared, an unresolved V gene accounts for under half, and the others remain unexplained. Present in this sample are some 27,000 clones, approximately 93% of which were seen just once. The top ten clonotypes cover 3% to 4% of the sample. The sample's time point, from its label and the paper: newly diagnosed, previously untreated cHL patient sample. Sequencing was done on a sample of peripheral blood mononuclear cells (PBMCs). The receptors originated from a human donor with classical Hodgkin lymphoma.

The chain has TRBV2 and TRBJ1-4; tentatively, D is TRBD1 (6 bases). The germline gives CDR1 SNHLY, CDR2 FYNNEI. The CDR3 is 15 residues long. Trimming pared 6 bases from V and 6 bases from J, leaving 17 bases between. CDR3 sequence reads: CASRDLTGADEKLFF. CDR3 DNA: TGTGCCAGCAGAGACCTAACGGGGGCGGATGAAAAACTGTTTTTT.

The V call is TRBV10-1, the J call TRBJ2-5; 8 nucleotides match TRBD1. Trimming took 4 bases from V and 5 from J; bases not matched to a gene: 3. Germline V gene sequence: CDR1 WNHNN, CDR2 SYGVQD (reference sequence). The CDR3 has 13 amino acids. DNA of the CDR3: TGCGCCAGCAGTGTGGGACAGGACGAGACCCAGTACTTC. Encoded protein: CASSVGQDETQYF.

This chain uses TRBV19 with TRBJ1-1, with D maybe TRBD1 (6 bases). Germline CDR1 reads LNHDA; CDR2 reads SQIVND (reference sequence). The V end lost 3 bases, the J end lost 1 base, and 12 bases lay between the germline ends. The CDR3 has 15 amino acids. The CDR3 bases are TGTGCCAGTAGTATCCAGGCAGGGGCGAACACTGAAGCTTTCTTT. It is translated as CASSIQAGANTEAFF.

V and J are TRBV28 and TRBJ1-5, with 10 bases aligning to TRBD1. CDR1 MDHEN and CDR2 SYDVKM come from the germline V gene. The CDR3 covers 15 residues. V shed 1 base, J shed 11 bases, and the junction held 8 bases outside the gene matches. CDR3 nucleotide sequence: TGTGCCAGCAGTTTATCGACAGGGGGCAGGGTGACCCAGCATTTT. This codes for CASSLSTGGRVTQHF.

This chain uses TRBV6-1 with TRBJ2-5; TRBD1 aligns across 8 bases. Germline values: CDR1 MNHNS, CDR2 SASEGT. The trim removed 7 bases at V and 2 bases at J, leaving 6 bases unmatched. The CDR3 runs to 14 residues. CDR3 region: CASTRQGLQETQYF. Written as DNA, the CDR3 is TGTGCCAGCACAAGACAGGGGCTTCAAGAGACCCAGTACTTC.

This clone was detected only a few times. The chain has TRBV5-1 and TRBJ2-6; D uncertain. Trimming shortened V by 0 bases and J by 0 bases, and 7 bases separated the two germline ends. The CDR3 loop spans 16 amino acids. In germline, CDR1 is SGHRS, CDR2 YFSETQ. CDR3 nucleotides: TGCGCCAGCAGCTTGGAATGGGTCTCTGGGGCCAACGTCCTGACTTTC. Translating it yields CASSLEWVSGANVLTF.

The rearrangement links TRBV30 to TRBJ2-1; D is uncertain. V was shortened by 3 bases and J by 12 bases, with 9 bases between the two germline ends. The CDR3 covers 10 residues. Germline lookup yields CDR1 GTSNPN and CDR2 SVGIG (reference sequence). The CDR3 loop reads CAWRGMGQFF. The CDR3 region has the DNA TGTGCCTGGAGGGGGATGGGGCAGTTCTTC.

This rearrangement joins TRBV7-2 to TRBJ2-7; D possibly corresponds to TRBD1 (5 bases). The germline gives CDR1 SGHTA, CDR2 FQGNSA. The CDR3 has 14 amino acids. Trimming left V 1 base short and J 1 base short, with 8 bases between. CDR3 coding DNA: TGTGCCAGCAGCTTAGGGGGCAGATCCTACGAGCAGTACTTC. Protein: CASSLGGRSYEQYF.

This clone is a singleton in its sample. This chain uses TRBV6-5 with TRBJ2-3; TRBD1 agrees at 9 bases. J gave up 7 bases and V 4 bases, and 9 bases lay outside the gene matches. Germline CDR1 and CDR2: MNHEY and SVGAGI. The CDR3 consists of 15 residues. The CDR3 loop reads CASSFEGTGQNTQYF. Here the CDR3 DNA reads TGTGCCAGCAGTTTTGAGGGGACAGGGCAGAATACGCAGTATTTT.

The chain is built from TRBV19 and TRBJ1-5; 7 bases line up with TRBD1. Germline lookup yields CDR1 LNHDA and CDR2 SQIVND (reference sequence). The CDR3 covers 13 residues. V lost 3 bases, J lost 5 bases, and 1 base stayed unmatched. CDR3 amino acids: CASSITGDQPQHF. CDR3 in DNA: TGTGCCAGTAGTATTACAGGGGATCAGCCCCAGCATTTT.

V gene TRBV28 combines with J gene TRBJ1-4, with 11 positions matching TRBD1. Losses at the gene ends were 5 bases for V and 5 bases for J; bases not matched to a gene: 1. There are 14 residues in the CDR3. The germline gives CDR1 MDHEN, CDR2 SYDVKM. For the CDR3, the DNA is TGTGCCAGCAGTAGGACAGGGGGCAATGAAAAACTGTTTTTT. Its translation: CASSRTGGNEKLFF.

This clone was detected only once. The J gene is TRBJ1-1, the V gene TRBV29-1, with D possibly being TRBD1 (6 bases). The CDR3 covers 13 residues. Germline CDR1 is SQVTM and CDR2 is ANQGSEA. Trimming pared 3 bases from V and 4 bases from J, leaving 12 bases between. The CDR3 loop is CSVDRGGGTEAFF. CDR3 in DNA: TGCAGCGTTGACCGGGGAGGGGGCACTGAAGCTTTCTTT.

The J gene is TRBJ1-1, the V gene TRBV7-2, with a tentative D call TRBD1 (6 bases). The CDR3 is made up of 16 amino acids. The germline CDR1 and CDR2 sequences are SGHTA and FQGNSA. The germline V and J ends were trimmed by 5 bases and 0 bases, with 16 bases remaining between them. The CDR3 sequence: CASSPKGGDMNTEAFF. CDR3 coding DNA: TGTGCCAGCAGCCCCAAAGGGGGAGACATGAACACTGAAGCTTTCTTT.

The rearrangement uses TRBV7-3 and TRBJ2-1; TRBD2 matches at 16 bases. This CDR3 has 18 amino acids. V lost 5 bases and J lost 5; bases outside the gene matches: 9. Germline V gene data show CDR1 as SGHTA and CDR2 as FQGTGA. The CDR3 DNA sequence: TGTGCCAGCAGCCCCGGGACTAGCGGGAGGGCCAGCGACAATGAGCAGTTCTTC. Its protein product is CASSPGTSGRASDNEQFF.

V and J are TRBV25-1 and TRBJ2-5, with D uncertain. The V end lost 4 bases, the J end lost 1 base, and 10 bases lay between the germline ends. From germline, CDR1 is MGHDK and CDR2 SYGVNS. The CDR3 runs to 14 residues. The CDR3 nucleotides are TGTGCCAGCAGTGCCACCGGCCTCCAAGAGACCCAGTACTTC. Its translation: CASSATGLQETQYF.

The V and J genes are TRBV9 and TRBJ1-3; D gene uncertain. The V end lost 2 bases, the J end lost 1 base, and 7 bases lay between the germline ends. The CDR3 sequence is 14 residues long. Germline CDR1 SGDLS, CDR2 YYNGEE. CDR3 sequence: CASSVGPSGNTIYF. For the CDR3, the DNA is TGTGCCAGCAGCGTGGGCCCATCTGGAAACACCATATATTTT.

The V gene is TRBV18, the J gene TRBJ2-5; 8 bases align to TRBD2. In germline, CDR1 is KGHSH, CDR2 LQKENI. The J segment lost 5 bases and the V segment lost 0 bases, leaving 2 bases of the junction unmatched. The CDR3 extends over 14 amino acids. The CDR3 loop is CASSPPGLGETQYF. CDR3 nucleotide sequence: TGTGCCAGCTCACCACCGGGACTAGGTGAGACCCAGTACTTC.

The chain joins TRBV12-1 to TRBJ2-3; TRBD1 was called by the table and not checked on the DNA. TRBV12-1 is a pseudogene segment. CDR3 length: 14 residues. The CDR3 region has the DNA TGTGCCAGCAGTCTCAGGCAGGGTTTGGATACGCAGTATTTT. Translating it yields CASSLRQGLDTQYF.

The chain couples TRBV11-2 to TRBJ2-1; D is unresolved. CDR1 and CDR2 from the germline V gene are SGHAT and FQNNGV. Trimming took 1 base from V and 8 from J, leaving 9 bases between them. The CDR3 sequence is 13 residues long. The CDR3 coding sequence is TGTGCCAGCAGCTTAGGGTTTGTCGATGAGCAGTTCTTC. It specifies CASSLGFVDEQFF. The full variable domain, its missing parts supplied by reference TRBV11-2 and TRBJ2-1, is EAGVAQSPRYKIIEKRQSVAFWCNPISGHATLYWYQQILGQGPKLLIQFQNNGVVDDSQLPKDRFSAERLKGVDSTLKIQPAKLEDSAVYLCASSLGFVDEQFFGPGTRLTVL.

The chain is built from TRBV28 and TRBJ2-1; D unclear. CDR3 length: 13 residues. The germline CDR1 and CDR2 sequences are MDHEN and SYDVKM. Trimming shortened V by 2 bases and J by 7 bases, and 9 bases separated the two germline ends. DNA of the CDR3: TGTGCCAGCAGTTTAGTCCCCAGGAATGAGCAGTTCTTC. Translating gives CASSLVPRNEQFF.

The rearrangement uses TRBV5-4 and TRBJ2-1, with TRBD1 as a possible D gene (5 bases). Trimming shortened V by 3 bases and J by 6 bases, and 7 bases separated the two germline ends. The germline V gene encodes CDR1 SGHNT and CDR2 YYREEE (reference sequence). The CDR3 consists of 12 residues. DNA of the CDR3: TGTGCCAGCAGCTCACAGGTCAATGAGCAGTTCTTC. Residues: CASSSQVNEQFF.